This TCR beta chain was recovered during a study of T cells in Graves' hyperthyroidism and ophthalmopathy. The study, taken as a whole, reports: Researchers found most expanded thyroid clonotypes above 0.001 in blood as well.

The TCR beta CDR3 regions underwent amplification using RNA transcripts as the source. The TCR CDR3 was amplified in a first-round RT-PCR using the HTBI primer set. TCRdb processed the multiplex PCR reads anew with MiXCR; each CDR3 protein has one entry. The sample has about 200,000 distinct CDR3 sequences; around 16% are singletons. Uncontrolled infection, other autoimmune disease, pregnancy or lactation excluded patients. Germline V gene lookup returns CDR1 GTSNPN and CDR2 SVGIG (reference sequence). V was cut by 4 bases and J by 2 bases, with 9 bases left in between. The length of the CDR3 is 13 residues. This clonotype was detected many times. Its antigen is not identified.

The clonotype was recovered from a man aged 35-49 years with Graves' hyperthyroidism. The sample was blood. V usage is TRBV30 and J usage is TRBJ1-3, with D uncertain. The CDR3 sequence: CAWMEYPGNTIYF. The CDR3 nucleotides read TGTGCCTGGATGGAATATCCTGGAAACACCATATATTTT. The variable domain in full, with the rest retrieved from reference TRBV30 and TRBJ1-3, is SQTIHQWPATLVQPVGSPLSLECTVEGTSNPNLYWYRQAAGRGLQLLFYSVGIGQISSEVPQNLSASRPQDRQFILSSKKLLLSDSGFYLCAWMEYPGNTIYFGEGSWLTVV.